The entry below describes one TCR beta chain. Its cognate antigen has yet to be identified. No per-base quality is available; no much larger clone lies one base away. This record belongs to a study of cytomegalovirus exposure and HLA in healthy donors (dated by TCRdb to about 2017). With regard to the full study: According to an earlier analysis of 587 of the donors, some 170 million T cells yielded roughly 110 million unique TCR beta sequences and roughly 280 Gb of sequence data. Roughly 300 gigabases of sequencing data and 70 million to 100 million unique TCR sequences were included in an early release covering around 600 HLA-typed donors. Of the 300 to 500 genotyped donors, approximately 80% were placed in the genetic ancestry cluster associated with self-reported Caucasian donors. The study aimed to test whether cataloging public T cell receptors could reveal signatures of past pathogen exposure. Using immunosequencing, the study profiled T cell repertoires from some 670 subjects and related those repertoires to cytomegalovirus serostatus. Along with the roughly 700-subject first cohort, a separate validation cohort of about 110 different subjects was used. To predict cytomegalovirus infection status, the study combined high-throughput TCR immunosequencing, statistical association of individual TCRs with disease status, and machine learning. A later analysis re-examined previously published TCR beta repertoires from over 500 donors and added high-resolution HLA genotyping to investigate patterns of TCR occurrence. Rather than drawing on any new phenotypic data, the later analysis identified candidate immune exposures from TCR beta sequences and the way those sequences occurred across donors. An earlier analysis of 587 of the donors used high-throughput TCR beta sequencing to judge whether each TCR beta V gene segment behaved as functional or pseudogenic. Donor age, sex, ethnicity and CMV serostatus were compiled together with the repertoire data. Genome-wide SNP genotypes for about three fifths of the roughly 670 donors were used in a later genetic analysis, which treated that subset as a discovery cohort. Every discovery cohort repertoire had been produced on one sequencing platform. HLA typing included class I and class II loci at four-digit resolution. The number of donors typed differed by locus, with roughly 629-640 for A, B, C, DRB1 and DQB1, around 560 for DQA1, some 570 for DPA1, and over 400 for DPB1. Because of strong linkage in the cohort, 4 to 6 DR-DQ haplotypes were treated as single units for association and clustering. Across approximately 400 genotyped donors of the cohort, an average of roughly 230,000 unique TCR beta nucleotide sequences per donor were sequenced, and roughly 17% of those sequences were non-productive. The full study reports these points: This cohort had only TCR beta chains sequenced, and the lack of alpha or paired-chain data limited which features could be detected. A later analysis found that TCR association rates varied across HLA loci, with DRB1 alleles showing the most associated TCRs and HLA-C alleles the fewest. In an earlier analysis of roughly 560 of the donors, most TCR beta V segments were observed in productive rearrangements about 90% or about 30% of the time, broadly matching IMGT annotations. A later genetic analysis reported fewer N-insertions in productive TCRs among donors in an Asian-associated ancestry cluster than the roughly 620-donor mean. The classifier was reported to diagnose cytomegalovirus status with high specificity and sensitivity in both the original and validation cohorts. A total of roughly 160 TCR beta chains were listed by the study as associated with cytomegalovirus. It was suggested by the authors that the approach could potentially be generalized to other disease states and immunological phenotypes. When HLA alleles, especially DR and DQ, strongly co-occurred, TCR associations were difficult to assign to individual alleles. A later analysis found that HLA-associated TCR beta chains were more clonally expanded and had lower generation probabilities than equally common non-associated chains. V-gene and J-gene trimming of TCR beta chains was associated with a missense DCLRE1C variant in a later genetic analysis, and the association was replicated in an independent cohort. The 87-base-pair reads could not distinguish some IMGT-functional V segments, including TRBV6-2 and TRBV6-3, so those segments were excluded. Roughly uniform sequencing depth across donors was assumed in presence/absence analyses, although this assumption may not hold. Across donors, most TCR sequences were observed very rarely, whereas some public TCRs were present in many individuals. A few of the identified cytomegalovirus-associated TCR beta chains were confirmed in vitro to be specific for cytomegalovirus antigens. Because HLA typing was missing for some donors at each locus, association tests included only the typed subset. A further reported finding was that TCR beta sequences accurately predicted the HLA-A and HLA-B alleles for most subjects in the first cohort. The earlier analysis of approximately 560 of the donors excluded roughly 17 rarely observed V segments, including chromosome 9 orphons, because counts were too low. Most CMV-associated TCR beta chains appeared to be HLA-restricted in a later analysis, and the HLA associations seemed to be driven largely by CMV exposure. A cluster of highly shared sequence variants was judged likely to be a technical artifact of the sequencing pipeline. Several of the top co-occurrence clusters appeared to be linked to parvovirus B19, influenza, CMV and Epstein-Barr virus, according to a later analysis. Correlated functional status among segregating V segments might be attributable to linkage disequilibrium, but an unknown experimental factor could not be ruled out. The only immune exposure information available for the cohort was CMV serostatus. A later analysis associated 16,951 TCR beta sequences with specific HLA alleles at a false discovery rate of 0.05.

In total, roughly 670 healthy bone marrow donors made up the cohort. All cohort members were sampled while nominally healthy, although unrecorded immune exposures were likely present. The donor tested CMV seronegative and was one of the 352 seronegative cohort members. Each donor provided a peripheral blood sample, and peripheral blood mononuclear cells were used for TCR beta sequencing. Genomic DNA extraction from the blood cell samples was performed with the Qiagen DNeasy Blood Extraction Kit. Libraries were prepared through the immunoSEQ multiplex PCR assay. For the multiplex PCR, a mixture combining 60 forward primers for TCR Vbeta segments and 13 reverse primers for TCR Jbeta segments was used. The CDR3 region of rearranged TCR beta genes was amplified from genomic DNA with a multiplex PCR assay. The amplified TCR beta libraries were sequenced on the Illumina HiSeq System as 87-base-pair reads. As for how the authors treated the data: A later analysis tallied some 79 million unique TCR beta chains across the approximately 670 repertoires, and about 12 million of those chains were shared by two or more donors. To remove PCR and sequencing errors, raw reads were error-corrected and collapsed into unique sequences using a nearest-neighbor algorithm that merged closely related sequences. V, D and J gene segments were assigned by aligning CDR3 sequences to IMGT reference sequences. For a sequence to be retained, at least a six-nucleotide match to both a V gene segment and a J gene segment was required. A rearrangement was called productive if the CDR3 had no stop codons and remained in frame with V and J, and every other rearrangement was called non-productive. Following IMGT convention, CDR3 was defined as the stretch from the second conserved V-encoded cysteine to the conserved J-encoded phenylalanine. In an earlier analysis of approximately 590 of the donors, sequences lacking an unambiguous match to a single V gene segment were excluded. In an earlier analysis of several hundred of the donors, V segments were called functional above 56.7% productive rearrangements and were called segregating when the between-donor standard deviation exceeded 5%. A statistical classification framework was built for diagnosing cytomegalovirus status from the catalog of TCR beta chain sequences. A later analysis assigned V and J genes by comparing TCR nucleotide sequences with IMGT/GENE-DB human TR gene sequences. The TCRdist pipeline was used in a later analysis to assign CDR3 sequences and most-parsimonious VDJ recombination scenarios. In a later analysis, each TCR beta chain was defined by its CDR3 amino acid sequence together with its V-gene family, and reads lacking a unique V-gene family were excluded. A later analysis removed 550 to 700 highly shared, low-generation-probability nucleotide sequences to deal with suspected cross-contamination and a sequencing artifact. In a later analysis, a clonal expansion index was calculated for each public chain from normalized within-repertoire ranks of inferred template counts. A later analysis computed generation probabilities with a VDJ recombination model fitted to out-of-frame rearrangements, and checked the results against IGoR. A later analysis scored TCR-TCR, TCR-HLA and TCR-CMV co-occurrence with hypergeometric tests, applying a repertoire-size bias correction to TCR pairs. In a later analysis, false discovery rates were estimated by permuting HLA or CMV assignments 20 times. A later analysis grouped co-occurring TCRs with DBSCAN, adding TCRdist sequence similarity when clustering within HLA-allele-positive subsets. Repertoires with fewer than 30,000 or more than 120,000 public chains, plus five repertoires with anomalous nucleotide sharing, were excluded from co-occurrence clustering. This is the immuneACCESS table as TCRdb keeps it, with only in-frame sequences that have V and J called. A part of the clones is gone; compared with another copy, unresolved V genes explain less than half, and the rest is unexplained. The V and J calls and the clone size are those of that table, but D and trimming were determined from the DNA. The sample table holds about 77,000 clones, of which 75% to 80% were seen once. 3.5% to 5.5% of the sample is taken by the ten largest.

The CDR3 contains 13 residues, cysteine and phenylalanine counted. Kept here is only the CDR3 DNA, which spans 39 bases and is read in frame from base 1. CDR1 and CDR2 were assigned from the germline V gene as SGHAT and FQNNGV. For this chain, trimming is 5 bases at the V end and 4 bases at the J end, and the number of junction bases without a gene match is 3. This sequence originates from a man aged 40-49 years in good health and CMV-seronegative. The sample taken for sequencing was PBMCs. The V and J genes are TRBV11-2 and TRBJ2-5; 8 of the junction bases match TRBD1. The CDR3 in this case is CASSATGGETQYF. The bases read TGTGCCAGCAGCGCTACAGGGGGAGAGACCCAGTACTTC. Extended through the reference TRBV11-2 and TRBJ2-5 proteins, this CDR3 yields the full variable domain: EAGVAQSPRYKIIEKRQSVAFWCNPISGHATLYWYQQILGQGPKLLIQFQNNGVVDDSQLPKDRFSAERLKGVDSTLKIQPAKLEDSAVYLCASSATGGETQYFGPGTRLLVL.